The present T cell receptor beta chain was sequenced within a study of cytomegalovirus exposure and HLA in healthy donors. This PCR relied on a set of 60 Vbeta primers and 13 Jbeta primers. Data came from immunoSEQ multiplex PCR; TCRdb stores just in-frame clones and leaves some out. The sample has 90,000 or so clones; over 60% are singletons. The CDR3 runs to 17 residues. This clone showed up just a few times. Source material: PBMCs. The chain couples TRBV1 to TRBJ2-3; whether TRBD2, the table's D call, matches the DNA was not checked. TRBV1 is a recognized pseudogene. The TCR originated in a boy aged 5 to 17 in good health and CMV-seropositive. The CDR3 loop reads CTSSQVERGGGADTQYF. CDR3 DNA: TGCACCAGCAGCCAAGTGGAGCGGGGCGGAGGAGCAGATACGCAGTATTTT.